The T cell receptor beta chain described here comes from a study of T cells in Graves' hyperthyroidism and ophthalmopathy. This clonotype was picked up a small number of times. Amplification of TCR beta CDR3 regions used RNA as the template. In the first-round RT-PCR of the TCR CDR3, the HTBI primer set was used. TCRdb re-called the multiplex PCR reads with MiXCR, one entry per CDR3 protein. The sample contains about 640,000 distinct CDR3 sequences, 20% of which appear only once. The V segment lost 5 bases and the J segment 5 bases; nucleotides outside the gene matches: 10. Germline V gene data show CDR1 as LNHDA and CDR2 as SQIVND (reference sequence). This CDR3 spans 15 amino acids.

The receptor was isolated from a man between 25 and 39 years old with Graves' ophthalmopathy. What was sequenced was blood. The V gene is TRBV19, the J gene TRBJ1-1, with TRBD1 identical over 8 bases. CDR3 protein: CASSLSGTGRTEAFF. The DNA for the CDR3 is TGTGCCAGTAGTCTCTCCGGGACAGGTCGGACTGAAGCTTTCTTT.